The 12 T cell receptor beta chains below all came from one sample that was sequenced in a study of T cell responses to AZD1222 COVID-19 vaccine. Libraries were prepared by immunoSEQ multiplex PCR; TCRdb keeps only in-frame clonotypes and omits some of them. The sample holds about 120,000 clones, around 89% seen once. Here the sequenced sample was peripheral blood, taken on day 0 of AZD1222 vaccination. Receptors originate from an adult in good health.

The V call is TRBV5-8, the J call TRBJ2-7; perhaps D is TRBD1 or TRBD2 (6 bases each). Germline CDR1 SGHTS, CDR2 YDEGEE. Trimming removed 7 bases from V and 5 bases from J, with 19 bases in between. This CDR3 contains 14 residues. CDR3 sequence: CASATRGVFDEQYF. The CDR3 region has the DNA TGTGCCAGCGCAACTAGGGGGGTTTTCGACGAGCAGTACTTC.

The rearrangement joins TRBV30 to TRBJ2-7, with D perhaps TRBD1 (5 bases). This CDR3 is built from 14 residues. V was trimmed by 0 bases and J by 0 bases, leaving 9 bases between them. Germline CDR1 reads GTSNPN; CDR2 reads SVGIG (reference sequence). The CDR3 reads CAWSVSQGSYEQYF. Written as DNA, the CDR3 is TGTGCCTGGAGTGTATCCCAGGGCTCCTACGAGCAGTACTTC.

The chain joins TRBV3-1 (or the pseudogene TRBV3-2) to TRBJ1-2; 10 bases are a match to TRBD1. J lost 8 bases, V lost 1 base, and 10 bases had no gene match. The length of the CDR3 is 16 residues. In germline, CDR1 is LGHDT, CDR2 YNNKEL (reference sequence). CDR3 DNA: TGTGCCAGCAGCCAAGGACAGGGGGCGCTGACTGGGGGCTACACCTTC. This encodes CASSQGQGALTGGYTF.

V usage is TRBV5-4 and J usage is TRBJ1-6; TRBD1 aligns across 7 bases. This CDR3 contains 16 residues. V shed 5 bases, J shed 8 bases, and the junction held 13 bases outside the gene matches. Germline CDR1 is SGHNT and CDR2 is YYREEE (reference sequence). CDR3 sequence reads: CASRQGVGVIDSPLHF. In nucleotides, the CDR3 is TGTGCCAGCAGGCAGGGGGTTGGTGTGATTGATTCACCCCTCCACTTT.

This sequence joins TRBV12-3 or TRBV12-4 and TRBJ2-7; the D gene could be TRBD1 or TRBD2 (6 bases each). Between the trimmed V and J ends, which lost 7 bases and 6 bases, there was a span of 13 bases. The CDR3 sequence is 12 residues long. CDR3 nucleotides: TGTGCCAGCAATTCAGGAGGGGGCGAGCAGTACTTC. As protein: CASNSGGGEQYF.

The V gene is TRBV5-1, the J gene TRBJ1-2; 7 positions agree with TRBD1. J lost 0 bases, V lost 5 bases, and 13 bases had no gene match. The CDR3 has 17 residues. The germline gives CDR1 SGHRS, CDR2 YFSETQ. The CDR3 sequence: CASSVTGTAYSNYGYTF. The CDR3 DNA sequence: TGCGCCAGCAGTGTCACGGGGACAGCCTATTCTAACTATGGCTACACCTTC.

The V gene is TRBV3-1 (or the pseudogene TRBV3-2), the J gene TRBJ2-7; a possible D gene is TRBD1 (5 bases). Germline-derived CDR1 and CDR2 are LGHDT and YNNKEL (reference sequence). V was clipped by 1 base and J by 6 bases, with 16 bases between them. The CDR3 extends over 15 amino acids. DNA of the CDR3: TGTGCCAGCAGCCAAGTTAGGGCAGGGTACGGCGAGCAGTACTTC. It encodes CASSQVRAGYGEQYF.

The chain links TRBV7-9 to TRBJ1-1, with D possibly matching TRBD1 (6 bases). Germline loops: CDR1 SEHNR, CDR2 FQNEAQ (reference sequence). This CDR3 has 16 amino acids. Trimming stripped 4 bases from V and 3 bases from J, with 18 bases between. DNA for the CDR3: TGTGCCAGCAGCTCCCTACAGGGTGGGTTCGACACTGAAGCTTTCTTT. Protein sequence: CASSSLQGGFDTEAFF.

On this clone: Other DNA sequences of this sample code for an identical CDR3. The gene calls are TRBV7-9 and TRBJ2-1, with D perhaps being TRBD1 or TRBD2 (5 bases each). Germline V gene sequence: CDR1 SEHNR, CDR2 FQNEAQ (reference sequence). Trimming cost V 1 base and J 0 bases, with 7 bases left between them. The CDR3 length is 15 residues. The CDR3 region has the DNA TGTGCCAGCAGCTTAGTGGGGGTCTCCTACAATGAGCAGTTCTTC. Its translation: CASSLVGVSYNEQFF.

The chain recombines TRBV6-1 with TRBJ1-6; D gene unclear. This CDR3 spans 15 amino acids. Germline V lookup: CDR1 MNHNS, CDR2 SASEGT. V lost 1 base and J 7 bases, leaving 11 bases between the germline ends. The CDR3 sequence: CASSEVGEGNSPLHF. CDR3 DNA: TGTGCCAGCAGTGAAGTGGGAGAGGGAAATTCACCCCTCCACTTT.

CDR3 in DNA: TGCGCCAGCAGCTTAGGACAGGGAGGCGAGCAGTACTTC. Protein: CASSLGQGGEQYF. This chain uses TRBV5-1 with TRBJ2-7; 8 positions agree with TRBD1. CDR3 length equals 13 residues. V was clipped by 2 bases and J by 6 bases; unmatched bases: 4. Germline CDR1 and CDR2: SGHRS and YFSETQ.

This clone was picked up a small number of times. This CDR3 is CASSELNGPEGYTF. CDR3 DNA sequence: TGTGCCAGCAGTGAACTAAATGGTCCGGAAGGCTACACCTTC. The chain carries TRBV2 and TRBJ1-2; D not certain. The V end lost 2 bases, the J end lost 8 bases, and 15 bases lay between the germline ends. Germline assignment: CDR1 SNHLY and CDR2 FYNNEI. This CDR3 contains 14 residues.